A single sample gave rise to the 21 T cell receptor beta chains below, sequenced in a study of T-cell reconstitution after alpha-beta-depleted transplantation in children (dated by TCRdb to about 2016). Library preparation employed PCR. TCRdb names Illumina HiSeq 2500 as the instrument used. TCR library preparation used molecular barcoding, with unique molecular identifiers applied to normalize quantification of the TCRbeta repertoire. Clones were called with MiXCR by TCRdb after fastp trimmed the public reads at Q25, and only in-frame beta chains were retained. Each entry merges the rows of one CDR3 protein and shows their most common DNA and genes. Here the sample has approximately 340,000 distinct CDR3 sequences; about 9.4% occur a single time. The top ten hold about 2.3% of the sample. This specimen was PBMCs from the stem cell graft donor, taken from the stem cell graft. The origin of the receptors is a human donor who donated a stem cell graft to a child with acute lymphoblastic leukemia.

The chain recombines TRBV12-3 or TRBV12-4 with TRBJ2-1; 7 nucleotides match TRBD2. The CDR3 covers 21 residues. V gave up 3 bases and J gave up 4 bases; unmatched junction bases: 24. Here the CDR3 DNA reads TGTGCCAGCAGTTTTCGGGGTTTTCTAGCGGAAAATAGAGGGGTGTACAATGAGCAGTTCTTC. Translation gives CASSFRGFLAENRGVYNEQFF.

This clonotype was observed a few times. The chain links TRBV6-2 or TRBV6-3 to TRBJ1-5; tentative D call: TRBD1 (5 bases). The CDR3 sequence is 14 residues long. The germline CDR1 and CDR2 sequences are MNHEY and SVGEGT. V was trimmed by 5 bases and J by 5 bases, leaving 13 bases between them. CDR3 in DNA: TGTGCCAGCAGTCGGGGCGGGCCGGATCAGCCCCAGCATTTT. Its translation: CASSRGGPDQPQHF.

On this clonotype: Just one base apart from a much larger clone, this may be a read error. The CDR3 coding sequence is TGTGCCACCAGTGGCTCTGGGTCAAATCAGCCCCAGCATTTT. It encodes CATSGSGSNQPQHF. The chain uses TRBV24-1 and TRBJ1-5; D is undetermined. Deletions cut 5 bases from V and 4 bases from J, with 11 bases between. Germline CDR1 KGHDR, CDR2 SFDVKD. The CDR3 sequence is 14 residues long.

This clonotype was counted a few times. Here the CDR3 reads CSATVAGRGPWEQFF. CDR3 bases: TGCAGTGCTACCGTGGCGGGGCGGGGCCCTTGGGAGCAGTTCTTC. This sequence joins TRBV20-1 and TRBJ2-1, with a weak D call TRBD2 (6 bases). The length of the CDR3 is 15 residues. Trimming took off 4 bases at V and 10 bases at J, with 23 bases between the two ends. Germline V gene data show CDR1 as DFQATT and CDR2 as SNEGSKA (reference sequence).

This clonotype was picked up a small number of times. CDR3 loop: CASSLLEGTQAFF. The CDR3 DNA reads as TGTGCCAGCAGCTTATTAGAGGGAACCCAAGCTTTCTTT. This sequence joins TRBV11-3 and TRBJ1-1; no clear D. CDR3 length: 13 residues. V dropped 2 bases and J dropped 9 bases, with 13 bases sitting between them. Germline assignment: CDR1 SGHNT and CDR2 YENEEA.

This chain joins TRBV4-2 and TRBJ2-1; 7 bases agree with TRBD2. The CDR3 has 17 amino acids. From germline, CDR1 is LGHNA and CDR2 YNFKEQ. Trimming removed 2 bases from V and 4 bases from J; junction bases left unmatched: 11. The CDR3 bases are TGTGCCAGCAGCCAAAGCGGCGCGGGAGCTCCTTACAATGAGCAGTTCTTC. Protein product: CASSQSGAGAPYNEQFF.

This clonotype occurred a few times. The chain carries TRBV4-1 and TRBJ2-1; 12 nucleotides match TRBD2. CDR1 MGHRA and CDR2 YSYEKL come from the germline V gene. Trimming took 6 bases from V and 7 from J; bases not matched to a gene: 19. This CDR3 contains 19 residues. The CDR3 spells CASRVDPGQTSGRWNEQFF. The CDR3 bases are TGCGCCAGCAGAGTAGACCCGGGACAGACTAGCGGGAGATGGAATGAGCAGTTCTTC.

This clonotype came up a few times. This sequence joins TRBV5-1 and TRBJ2-1; 11 positions agree with TRBD2. With 4 bases clipped from V and 8 bases from J, the junction kept 14 bases outside the gene matches. The CDR3 sequence is 17 residues long. Germline CDR1 is SGHRS and CDR2 is YFSETQ. The CDR3 coding sequence is TGCGCCAGCAGCCCGGGACTAGCGGCAACCCTATTGGATGAGCAGTTCTTC. The encoded protein is CASSPGLAATLLDEQFF.

In its sample, this clonotype was seen a few times. The chain joins TRBV7-3 to TRBJ1-2; 11 bases are a match to TRBD1. The CDR3 has 14 amino acids. The J segment lost 4 bases and the V segment lost 5 bases, leaving 3 bases of the junction unmatched. Germline values: CDR1 SGHTA, CDR2 FQGTGA. CDR3 nucleotide sequence: TGTGCCAGCAGCCCCGGACAGGGGGCCTATGGCTACACCTTC. This gives the protein CASSPGQGAYGYTF.

In its sample, this clonotype was seen many times. The rearrangement uses TRBV30 and TRBJ2-3, with TRBD2 as a possible D gene (5 bases). The V end lost 0 bases, the J end lost 4 bases, and 11 bases lay between the germline ends. The CDR3 totals 14 residues. Germline CDR1 reads GTSNPN; CDR2 reads SVGIG (reference sequence). CDR3 region: CAWSVSLAPDTQYF. In DNA, the CDR3 is TGTGCCTGGAGTGTATCTCTAGCTCCAGATACGCAGTATTTT.

This clonotype was recorded many times. V usage is TRBV20-1 and J usage is TRBJ2-7, with TRBD1 as a possible D gene (6 bases). The CDR3 spans 14 residues. The germline V and J ends were trimmed by 0 bases and 2 bases, with 11 bases remaining between them. CDR1 and CDR2 (germline): DFQATT, SNEGSKA (reference sequence). The CDR3 spells CSAREAHRAYEQYF. CDR3 DNA sequence: TGCAGTGCTAGAGAGGCACACAGGGCCTACGAGCAGTACTTC.

The rearrangement uses TRBV25-1 and TRBJ2-1; D is tentatively TRBD1 or TRBD2 (5 bases each). Trimming stripped 3 bases from V and 9 bases from J, with 9 bases between. The germline V gene encodes CDR1 MGHDK and CDR2 SYGVNS. This CDR3 has 12 amino acids. The CDR3 is CASSELRGEQFF. DNA for the CDR3: TGTGCCAGCAGTGAGTTGAGGGGTGAGCAGTTCTTC.

This clonotype appeared once. The chain combines TRBV12-3 or TRBV12-4 with TRBJ2-2, with 7 bases lining up with TRBD2. J was trimmed by 1 base and V by 3 bases; bases with no gene match: 2. The CDR3 contains 15 residues. CDR3 protein: CASSLREQNTGELFF. The CDR3 bases are TGTGCCAGCAGTTTGCGGGAGCAGAACACCGGGGAGCTGTTTTTT.

The CDR3 loop reads CASSQATSYNEQYF. CDR3 sequence (DNA): TGTGCCAGCAGCCAAGCTACTAGCTACAACGAGCAGTACTTC. The chain employs TRBV4-2 and TRBJ2-7, with D perhaps TRBD2 (6 bases). The V end lost 1 base, the J end lost 5 bases, and 12 bases lay between the germline ends. Germline CDR1 and CDR2: LGHNA and YNFKEQ. The CDR3 has 14 residues.

Ten or more counts support this clonotype. The genes are TRBV28 and TRBJ2-6; D ambiguous. Germline lookup yields CDR1 MDHEN and CDR2 SYDVKM. The CDR3 spans 15 residues. Trimming stripped 3 bases from V and 1 base from J, with 7 bases between. CDR3 loop: CASSFLQSGANVLTF. In DNA form, the CDR3 reads TGTGCCAGCAGTTTTCTCCAGTCTGGGGCCAACGTCCTGACTTTC.

There are a few counts of this clonotype. V is TRBV20-1 and J is TRBJ2-3, with 9 positions matching TRBD1. The CDR3 sequence is 15 residues long. V gave up 5 bases and J gave up 3 bases; unmatched junction bases: 9. The germline V gene has CDR1 DFQATT and CDR2 SNEGSKA (reference sequence). The CDR3 DNA reads TGCAGTGCTTCGCCCTGGACAGGGGAAACAGATACGCAGTATTTT. Translated, it gives CSASPWTGETDTQYF.

The J gene is TRBJ2-5, the V gene TRBV11-2; TRBD2 agrees at 8 bases. CDR3 length: 15 amino acids. V lost 4 bases, J lost 4 bases, and 8 bases stayed unmatched. Looked up from germline, CDR1 is SGHAT and CDR2 is FQNNGV. The CDR3 sequence is CASSSSAGGGETQYF. As DNA, the CDR3 is TGTGCCAGCAGCTCCTCCGCGGGAGGAGGAGAGACCCAGTACTTC. The whole variable domain, remainder taken from reference TRBV11-2 and TRBJ2-5, is EAGVAQSPRYKIIEKRQSVAFWCNPISGHATLYWYQQILGQGPKLLIQFQNNGVVDDSQLPKDRFSAERLKGVDSTLKIQPAKLEDSAVYLCASSSSAGGGETQYFGPGTRLLVL.

This clonotype was counted at least ten times. The V and J genes are TRBV5-5 and TRBJ2-2, with TRBD1 as a possible D gene (6 bases). The CDR3 spans 15 residues. Germline V lookup: CDR1 SGHKS, CDR2 YYEKEE (reference sequence). The ends were cut back, 2 bases at V and 3 bases at J, with 11 bases in the middle. The chain's CDR3 is CASSFQGFDTGELFF. In nucleotides, the CDR3 is TGTGCCAGCAGCTTTCAGGGGTTCGACACCGGGGAGCTGTTTTTT.

This clonotype was detected only a few times. CDR3 region: CASSPGRPASDEQYF. The CDR3 DNA follows: TGTGCCAGTAGTCCGGGGAGGCCAGCTTCGGACGAGCAGTACTTC. The chain links TRBV19 to TRBJ2-7; TRBD2 might be the D (6 bases). Germline CDR1 and CDR2: LNHDA and SQIVND (reference sequence). The CDR3 has 15 residues. V was cut by 5 bases and J by 5 bases, with 19 bases left in between.

The chain carries TRBV11-2 and TRBJ2-7; 8 positions match TRBD1. With 1 base clipped from V and 7 bases from J, the junction kept 9 bases outside the gene matches. Germline CDR1 is SGHAT and CDR2 is FQNNGV. This CDR3 has 15 amino acids. The CDR3 DNA reads as TGTGCCAGCAGCTTAGTCTCGGGCAGGGGGCGAGAGCAGTACTTC. It translates to CASSLVSGRGREQYF.

This clonotype has a handful of counts. The chain has TRBV9 and TRBJ2-3; no reliable D call. V was cut by 4 bases and J by 3 bases, with 12 bases left in between. CDR1 is SGDLS, CDR2 YYNGEE, per germline. The CDR3 has 14 amino acids. CDR3 sequence reads: CASSPRLGTDTQYF. The CDR3 coding sequence is TGTGCCAGCAGCCCCCGCTTGGGGACAGATACGCAGTATTTT.